The source of this TCR beta chain is a study of identical twins. TCRdb re-called the 5' RACE reads with MiXCR, one entry per CDR3 protein. The sample has under 450,000 distinct CDR3 sequences, about 18% seen once. This CDR3 has 16 amino acids. CDR1 is SGHVS, CDR2 FNYEAQ, per germline. V shed 7 bases and J shed 7 bases, with 23 bases lying between them. All of the donors were Caucasians in good health. This clonotype was counted between two and nine times. The sequence came from a man in his fifties or sixties in good health. The chain is built from TRBV7-6 and TRBJ2-1, with TRBD2 as a possible D gene (5 bases). The specimen was naive T cells sorted from blood. The CDR3 sequence is CASTSGWASPGNEQFF. The CDR3 DNA reads TGTGCCAGCACCTCGGGGTGGGCTAGCCCGGGAAATGAGCAGTTCTTC.